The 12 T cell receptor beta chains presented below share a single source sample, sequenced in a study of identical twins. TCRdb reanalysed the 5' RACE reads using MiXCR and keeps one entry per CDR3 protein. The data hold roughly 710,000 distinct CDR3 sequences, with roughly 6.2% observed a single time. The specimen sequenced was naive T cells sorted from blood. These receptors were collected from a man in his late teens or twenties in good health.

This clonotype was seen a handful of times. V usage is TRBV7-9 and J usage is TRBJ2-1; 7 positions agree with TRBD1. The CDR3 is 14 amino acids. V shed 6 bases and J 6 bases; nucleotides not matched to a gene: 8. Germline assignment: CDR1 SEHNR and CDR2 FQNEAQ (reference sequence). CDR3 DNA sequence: TGTGCCAGCAGATCCGGGACAGTCGGCAATGAGCAGTTCTTC. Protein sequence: CASRSGTVGNEQFF.

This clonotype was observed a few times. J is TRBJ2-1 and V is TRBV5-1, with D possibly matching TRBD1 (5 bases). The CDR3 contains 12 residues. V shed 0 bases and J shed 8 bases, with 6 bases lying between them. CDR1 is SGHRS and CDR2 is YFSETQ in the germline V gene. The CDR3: CASSLDRYEQFF. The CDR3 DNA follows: TGCGCCAGCAGCTTGGACAGGTATGAGCAGTTCTTC.

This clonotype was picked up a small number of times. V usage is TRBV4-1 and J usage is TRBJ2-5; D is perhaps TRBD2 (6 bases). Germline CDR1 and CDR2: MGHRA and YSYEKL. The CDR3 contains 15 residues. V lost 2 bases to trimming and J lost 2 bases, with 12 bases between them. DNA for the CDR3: TGCGCCAGCAGCCAAACTCCGGGGGATCAAGAGACCCAGTACTTC. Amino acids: CASSQTPGDQETQYF.

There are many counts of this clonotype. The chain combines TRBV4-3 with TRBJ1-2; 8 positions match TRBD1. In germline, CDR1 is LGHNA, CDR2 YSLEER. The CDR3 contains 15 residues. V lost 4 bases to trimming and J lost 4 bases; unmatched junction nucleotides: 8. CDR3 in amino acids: CASSRGQGLLYGYTF. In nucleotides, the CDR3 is TGCGCCAGCAGCCGCGGACAGGGCCTACTCTATGGCTACACCTTC.

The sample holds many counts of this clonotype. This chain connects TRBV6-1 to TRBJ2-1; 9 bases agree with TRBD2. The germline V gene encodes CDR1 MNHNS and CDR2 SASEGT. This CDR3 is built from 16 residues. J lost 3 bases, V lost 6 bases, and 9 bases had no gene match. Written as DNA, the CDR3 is TGTGCCAGCAGCCAGGGACTAGCAGTTGGCTACAATGAGCAGTTCTTC. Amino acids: CASSQGLAVGYNEQFF.

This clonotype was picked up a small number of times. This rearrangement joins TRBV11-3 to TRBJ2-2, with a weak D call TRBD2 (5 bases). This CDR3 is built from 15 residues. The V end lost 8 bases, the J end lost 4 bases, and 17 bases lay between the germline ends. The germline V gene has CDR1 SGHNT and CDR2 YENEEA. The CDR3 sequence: CASHTNGMGTGELFF. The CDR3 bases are TGTGCCAGCCACACCAACGGGATGGGCACCGGGGAGCTGTTTTTT.

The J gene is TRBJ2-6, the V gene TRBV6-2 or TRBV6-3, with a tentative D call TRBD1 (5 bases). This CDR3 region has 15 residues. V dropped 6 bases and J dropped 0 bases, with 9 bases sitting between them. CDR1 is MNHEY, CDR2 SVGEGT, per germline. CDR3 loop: CASRKQDSGANVLTF. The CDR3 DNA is TGTGCCAGCAGAAAACAGGACTCTGGGGCCAACGTCCTGACTTTC.

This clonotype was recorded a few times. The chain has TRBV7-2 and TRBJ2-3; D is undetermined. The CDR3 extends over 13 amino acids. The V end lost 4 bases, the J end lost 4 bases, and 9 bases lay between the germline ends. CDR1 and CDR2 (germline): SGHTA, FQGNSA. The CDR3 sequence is CASSSLAPDTQYF. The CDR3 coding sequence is TGTGCCAGCAGCTCTTTGGCCCCAGATACGCAGTATTTT. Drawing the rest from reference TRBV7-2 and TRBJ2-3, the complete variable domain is GAGVSQSPSNKVTEKGKDVELRCDPISGHTALYWYRQSLGQGLEFLIYFQGNSAPDKSGLPSDRFSAERTGGSVSTLTIQRTQQEDSAVYLCASSSLAPDTQYFGPGTRLTVL.

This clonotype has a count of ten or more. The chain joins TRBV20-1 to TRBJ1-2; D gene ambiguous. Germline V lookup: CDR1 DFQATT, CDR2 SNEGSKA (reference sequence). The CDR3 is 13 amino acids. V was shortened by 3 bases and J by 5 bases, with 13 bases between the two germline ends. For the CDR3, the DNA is TGCAGTGCTAGCCCGACCCAGAGTTATGGCTACACCTTC. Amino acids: CSASPTQSYGYTF.

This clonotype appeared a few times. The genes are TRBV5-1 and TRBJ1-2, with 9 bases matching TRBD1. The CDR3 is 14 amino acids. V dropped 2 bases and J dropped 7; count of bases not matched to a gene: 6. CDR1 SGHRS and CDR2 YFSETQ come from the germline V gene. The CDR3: CASSFDRGLSGYTF. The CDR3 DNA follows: TGCGCCAGCAGCTTCGACAGGGGGTTAAGTGGCTACACCTTC.

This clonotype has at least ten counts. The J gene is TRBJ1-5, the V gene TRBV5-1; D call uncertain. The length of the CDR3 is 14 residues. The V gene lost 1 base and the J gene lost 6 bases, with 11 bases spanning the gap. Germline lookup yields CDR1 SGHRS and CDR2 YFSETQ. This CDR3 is CASSLWGDGQPQHF. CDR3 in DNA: TGCGCCAGCAGCTTGTGGGGTGACGGTCAGCCCCAGCATTTT. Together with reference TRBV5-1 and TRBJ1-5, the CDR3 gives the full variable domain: KAGVTQTPRYLIKTRGQQVTLSCSPISGHRSVSWYQQTPGQGLQFLFEYFSETQRNKGNFPGRFSGRQFSNSRSEMNVSTLELGDSALYLCASSLWGDGQPQHFGDGTRLSIL.

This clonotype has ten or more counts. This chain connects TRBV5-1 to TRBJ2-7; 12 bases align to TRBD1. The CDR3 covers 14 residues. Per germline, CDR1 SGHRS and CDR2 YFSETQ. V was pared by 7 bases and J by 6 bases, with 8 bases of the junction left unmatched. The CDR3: CASGAGTGGLEQYF. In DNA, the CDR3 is TGCGCCAGCGGAGCCGGGACAGGGGGCCTCGAGCAGTACTTC.